The 18 T cell receptor beta chains in this list originate from one sample, sequenced in a study of regulatory T cells in long-lasting Graves disease. Investigators prepared the TCR beta libraries by applying iRepertoire HTBI primers and Arm-PCR of CDR3 regions. In TCRdb, the multiplex PCR reads were re-called with MiXCR into one record per CDR3 protein. The table lists around 460,000 distinct CDR3 sequences, approximately 23% of them singletons. Sample time point: persistent/refractory GD, antithyroid drugs over 5 years with positive TRAb. PBMC RNA was the source of the TCR library. The input for sequencing was peripheral blood mononuclear cells (PBMCs), taken when the disease was refractory, from a patient treated with antithyroid drugs. The source of these receptors is a female donor with Graves disease.

CDR3 nucleotides: TGCAGTGCTAGAGCCGGGGCCTACCAAGAGACCCAGTACTTC. This sequence encodes CSARAGAYQETQYF. This sequence joins TRBV20-1 and TRBJ2-5; TRBD1 or TRBD2 may be the D gene (5 bases each). Trimming stripped 1 base from V and 0 bases from J, with 9 bases between. This CDR3 has 14 residues. Germline V lookup: CDR1 DFQATT, CDR2 SNEGSKA (reference sequence).

This clonotype appeared many times. This chain uses TRBV7-2 with TRBJ1-2; no definite D call. Trimming shortened V by 0 bases and J by 8 bases, and 22 bases separated the two germline ends. CDR3 length: 17 amino acids. Germline V gives CDR1 SGHTA, CDR2 FQGNSA. The CDR3 region has the DNA TGTGCCAGCAGCTTAGCGCTATACAACGGTGGGCGGCGAGGCTACACCTTC. Protein product: CASSLALYNGGRRGYTF.

This clonotype was found many times. This chain connects TRBV5-1 to TRBJ1-2, with D unresolved. The germline gives CDR1 SGHRS, CDR2 YFSETQ. This CDR3 comprises 14 residues. Trimming took 4 bases from V and 1 from J, leaving 11 bases between them. The CDR3: CASSPDAVNYGYTF. CDR3 sequence (DNA): TGCGCCAGCAGCCCGGACGCCGTTAACTATGGCTACACCTTC.

This clonotype occurred a few times. The chain employs TRBV30 and TRBJ1-2; the D is unclear. This CDR3 is built from 12 residues. Germline values: CDR1 GTSNPN, CDR2 SVGIG (reference sequence). The V and J ends lost 3 bases and 1 base respectively, with 6 bases between them. The DNA for the CDR3 is TGTGCCTGGAGAATCGATAACTATGGCTACACCTTC. It is translated as CAWRIDNYGYTF.

This clonotype was counted between two and nine times. This chain uses TRBV5-1 with TRBJ1-4, with TRBD1 matching over 8 bases. Germline CDR1 and CDR2: SGHRS and YFSETQ. The CDR3 length is 14 residues. Trimming cost V 2 bases and J 8 bases; bases outside gene matches: 5. CDR3 coding DNA: TGCGCCAGCAGCTTAGGACAGGGACAAGAAAAACTGTTTTTT. Protein sequence: CASSLGQGQEKLFF.

This chain uses TRBV28 with TRBJ2-7; D may correspond to TRBD1 or TRBD2 (5 bases each). Trimming left V 4 bases short and J 2 bases short, with 15 bases between. Per germline, CDR1 MDHEN and CDR2 SYDVKM. CDR3 length: 15 amino acids. DNA of the CDR3: TGTGCCAGCAGTTCCCGCCGGGACCGTCCCTACGAGCAGTACTTC. This codes for CASSSRRDRPYEQYF.

This clonotype turned up a few times. The chain joins TRBV7-2 to TRBJ2-4; 7 nucleotides agree with TRBD1. The V gene end was trimmed by 5 bases and the J gene end by 0 bases; junction bases not matched to a gene: 10. Germline assignment: CDR1 SGHTA and CDR2 FQGNSA. The CDR3 is 17 residues long. CDR3 bases: TGTGCCAGCAGCGCCTCCAGGGGGACACAAGCCAAAAACATTCAGTACTTC. Its translation: CASSASRGTQAKNIQYF.

The chain has TRBV20-1 and TRBJ1-5; D unclear. This CDR3 is built from 15 residues. The germline CDR1 and CDR2 sequences are DFQATT and SNEGSKA (reference sequence). The V end was cut by 1 base, the J end by 2 bases, with 12 bases between. The CDR3 reads CSARGWGMGNQPQHF. The CDR3 nucleotides read TGCAGTGCTAGAGGGTGGGGAATGGGCAATCAGCCCCAGCATTTT.

V and J are TRBV20-1 and TRBJ2-4, with no clear D. This CDR3 is built from 16 residues. With 4 bases removed from V and 0 bases from J, the gap between germline ends came to 16 bases. In germline, CDR1 is DFQATT, CDR2 SNEGSKA (reference sequence). This chain's CDR3 is CSATPYLQRAKNIQYF. The DNA for the CDR3 is TGCAGTGCTACCCCCTACTTGCAGAGAGCCAAAAACATTCAGTACTTC.

V gene TRBV2 combines with J gene TRBJ1-5, with D possibly being TRBD1 (5 bases). The length of the CDR3 is 15 residues. The V end was cut by 0 bases, the J end by 9 bases, with 15 bases between. CDR1 and CDR2 (germline): SNHLY, FYNNEI. CDR3 region: CASSEARGGRGPQHF. CDR3 DNA sequence: TGTGCCAGCAGTGAAGCCCGGGGGGGGAGGGGGCCCCAGCATTTT.

There are many counts of this clonotype. V and J are TRBV20-1 and TRBJ1-2, with a weak D call TRBD1 (6 bases). From germline, CDR1 is DFQATT and CDR2 SNEGSKA (reference sequence). There are 14 residues in the CDR3. Trimming took off 3 bases at V and 2 bases at J, with 13 bases between the two ends. The CDR3, as DNA: TGCAGTGCTAGGGATAACAGGGAAAACTATGGCTACACCTTC. It yields the protein CSARDNRENYGYTF.

V is TRBV7-9 and J is TRBJ2-7; 7 bases map to TRBD2. V lost 6 bases and J lost 3; bases outside the gene matches: 8. The CDR3 sequence is 14 residues long. CDR1 and CDR2 from the germline V gene are SEHNR and FQNEAQ (reference sequence). CDR3: CASSSPGLNYEQYF. In DNA form, the CDR3 reads TGTGCCAGCAGTTCCCCGGGACTAAACTACGAGCAGTACTTC.

This clonotype was counted a few times. V usage is TRBV6-1 and J usage is TRBJ1-1, with no clear D. The germline V gene has CDR1 MNHNS and CDR2 SASEGT. Deletions cut 5 bases from V and 3 bases from J, with 13 bases between. The CDR3 is made up of 14 amino acids. In nucleotides, the CDR3 is TGTGCCAGCAGTAAAAGGTTTGCGGACACTGAAGCTTTCTTT. The encoded protein is CASSKRFADTEAFF.

This clonotype came up many times. CDR3: CASEGTEKNTEAFF. The CDR3 DNA reads as TGTGCCTCTGAGGGAACGGAGAAGAACACTGAAGCTTTCTTT. The chain recombines TRBV10-3 with TRBJ1-1; D gene ambiguous. With 11 bases removed from V and 1 base from J, the gap between germline ends came to 17 bases. CDR3 length: 14 residues. The germline V gene encodes CDR1 ENHRY and CDR2 SYGVKD.

The gene calls are TRBV3-1 and TRBJ1-5; possibly TRBD1 for D (6 bases). V lost 5 bases, J lost 11 bases, and 19 bases lay in between. This CDR3 contains 14 residues. Germline V gene lookup returns CDR1 LGHDT and CDR2 YNNKEL (reference sequence). CDR3 nucleotides: TGTGCCAGCAGCGACGGGACACCCAATGGGGCCCAGCATTTT. Residues: CASSDGTPNGAQHF.

The chain joins TRBV30 to TRBJ2-7; 9 nucleotides line up with TRBD1. J lost 4 bases, V lost 1 base, and 14 bases had no gene match. The CDR3 is 17 amino acids. Germline assignment: CDR1 GTSNPN and CDR2 SVGIG (reference sequence). The CDR3 DNA follows: TGTGCCTGGAGTGGGCCCGGATCGACAGGGGGTCGATACGAGCAGTACTTC. Translated, it gives CAWSGPGSTGGRYEQYF.

This clonotype was seen only a few times. J is TRBJ2-5 and V is TRBV20-1; D might be TRBD2 (6 bases). V was clipped by 4 bases and J by 7 bases, with 19 bases between them. The length of the CDR3 is 14 residues. Germline V gene lookup returns CDR1 DFQATT and CDR2 SNEGSKA (reference sequence). DNA for the CDR3: TGCAGTGCTACCAAACTAGCTTCAGCAGGGACCCAGTACTTC. It yields the protein CSATKLASAGTQYF.

This rearrangement joins TRBV5-1 to TRBJ2-3; 13 nucleotides line up with TRBD2. This CDR3 is built from 16 residues. V shed 6 bases, J shed 4 bases, and the junction held 8 bases outside the gene matches. Germline V gene sequence: CDR1 SGHRS, CDR2 YFSETQ. The CDR3 region has the DNA TGCGCCAGCAATGGACTAGCGGGAGTTTCCGCAGATACGCAGTATTTT. As protein: CASNGLAGVSADTQYF.